The rows below give T cell receptor beta chains drawn from one sample of a study of blood T cell repertoires in COVID-19. Here immunoSEQ multiplex PCR was the method, and the copy in TCRdb shows in-frame clones only, minus some. The sample records a few hundred thousand clones, more than 70% being singletons. Sequencing was done on a sample of peripheral blood. The source is a woman aged 25 to 39 with COVID-19, enrolled during active disease. CDR3s include the opening cysteine and the closing phenylalanine or tryptophan. A D gene is named only where the DNA matches it firmly. Expanded clones are given a class, and other clones once, few, many or no size at all.

j_call: TRBJ2-3
clone_size: .
cdr3_length: 15
d_call: TRBD2
v_call: TRBV6-5
cdr3_aa: CATSLTSGLQDTQYF
cdr3_nt: TGTGCCACCTCCTTGACTAGCGGGTTGCAAGATACGCAGTATTTT

j_call: TRBJ2-7
clone_size: .
cdr3_length: 21
d_call: TRBD2
v_call: TRBV4-2
cdr3_aa: CASSLPYTWTSGPPPIYEQYF
cdr3_nt: TGTGCCAGCAGCCTACCGTACACATGGACTAGCGGGCCTCCACCCATCTACGAGCAGTACTTC

j_call: TRBJ2-3
clone_size: .
cdr3_length: 20
d_call: TRBD2
v_call: TRBV9
cdr3_aa: CASSPRSQPSTSGSTDTQYF
cdr3_nt: TGTGCCAGCAGCCCACGGAGCCAACCCTCCACTAGCGGGAGCACAGATACGCAGTATTTT

j_call: TRBJ2-3
clone_size: .
cdr3_length: 15
d_call: TRBD2
v_call: TRBV14
cdr3_aa: CASSVTSGQTDTQYF
cdr3_nt: TGTGCCAGCAGTGTGACTAGCGGTCAAACAGATACGCAGTATTTT

j_call: TRBJ2-1
clone_size: .
cdr3_length: 18
d_call: TRBD1
v_call: TRBV24-1
cdr3_aa: CATSDNSDRGLSYNEQFF
cdr3_nt: TGTGCCACCAGTGACAACAGCGACAGGGGCCTCTCCTACAATGAGCAGTTCTTC

j_call: TRBJ2-1
clone_size: .
cdr3_length: 14
d_call: TRBD2
v_call: TRBV4-3
cdr3_aa: CASSPSAGGNEQFF
cdr3_nt: TGCGCCAGCAGCCCATCGGCGGGGGGGAATGAGCAGTTCTTC

j_call: TRBJ1-3
clone_size: .
cdr3_length: 15
d_call: .
v_call: TRBV5-1
cdr3_aa: CASSLDRYSGNTIYF
cdr3_nt: TGCGCCAGCAGCCTAGACAGGTACTCTGGAAACACCATATATTTT

j_call: TRBJ1-2
clone_size: .
cdr3_length: 11
d_call: .
v_call: TRBV30
cdr3_aa: CAWSVSYGYTF
cdr3_nt: TGTGCCTGGAGTGTATCTTATGGCTACACCTTC

j_call: TRBJ2-3
clone_size: .
cdr3_length: 17
d_call: TRBD2
v_call: TRBV30
cdr3_aa: CAWSVPGLAVSTDTQYF
cdr3_nt: TGTGCCTGGAGTGTACCTGGACTAGCGGTTAGCACAGATACGCAGTATTTT

j_call: TRBJ1-2
clone_size: .
cdr3_length: 13
d_call: .
v_call: TRBV27
cdr3_aa: CASSSRDIAGYTF
cdr3_nt: TGTGCCAGCAGTTCCCGGGACATCGCCGGCTACACCTTC

j_call: TRBJ1-5
clone_size: .
cdr3_length: 14
d_call: TRBD1
v_call: TRBV6-5
cdr3_aa: CARDPGQSNQPQHF
cdr3_nt: TGTGCCAGAGATCCGGGACAGAGCAATCAGCCCCAGCATTTT

j_call: TRBJ1-2
clone_size: .
cdr3_length: 15
d_call: .
v_call: TRBV4-1
cdr3_aa: CASSQDRAPNYGYTF
cdr3_nt: TGCGCCAGCAGCCAAGACAGGGCCCCGAACTATGGCTACACCTTC

j_call: TRBJ2-2
clone_size: once
cdr3_length: 16
d_call: TRBD2
v_call: TRBV4-3
cdr3_aa: CASSQDAGTTTGELFF
cdr3_nt: TGCGCCAGCAGCCAAGATGCAGGGACTACAACCGGGGAGCTGTTTTTT

j_call: TRBJ1-2
clone_size: .
cdr3_length: 15
d_call: TRBD1
v_call: TRBV6-6
cdr3_aa: CASSRTGTGYGGYTF
cdr3_nt: TGTGCCAGCAGCCGAACCGGGACAGGGTACGGGGGCTACACCTTC

j_call: TRBJ2-7
clone_size: .
cdr3_length: 12
d_call: .
v_call: TRBV6-5
cdr3_aa: CASTRLVHEQYF
cdr3_nt: TGTGCCAGCACTAGACTAGTCCACGAGCAGTACTTC

j_call: TRBJ2-7
clone_size: .
cdr3_length: 12
d_call: .
v_call: TRBV5-6
cdr3_aa: CASSLAGNEQYF
cdr3_nt: TGTGCCAGCAGCCTCGCCGGGAACGAGCAGTACTTC

j_call: TRBJ1-4
clone_size: .
cdr3_length: 15
d_call: .
v_call: TRBV25-1
cdr3_aa: CASSTSRGLNEKLFF
cdr3_nt: TGTGCCAGCTCCACCTCCAGGGGTCTTAATGAAAAACTGTTTTTT

j_call: TRBJ2-3
clone_size: .
cdr3_length: 20
d_call: .
v_call: TRBV12-5
cdr3_aa: CASGLVPDGSIVGSTDTQYF
cdr3_nt: TGTGCTAGTGGTTTGGTACCCGACGGGAGTATCGTTGGAAGCACAGATACGCAGTATTTT

j_call: TRBJ2-5
clone_size: .
cdr3_length: 15
d_call: .
v_call: TRBV5-6
cdr3_aa: CASSLEGLEGETQYF
cdr3_nt: TGTGCCAGCAGCTTGGAGGGGTTAGAAGGAGAGACCCAGTACTTC

j_call: TRBJ2-5
clone_size: .
cdr3_length: 12
d_call: .
v_call: TRBV30
cdr3_aa: CAWSRVGETQYF
cdr3_nt: TGTGCCTGGAGCAGGGTTGGGGAGACCCAGTACTTC

j_call: TRBJ2-2
clone_size: .
cdr3_length: 16
d_call: TRBD1
v_call: TRBV6-2/TRBV6-3
cdr3_aa: CASSYSPGQFTGELFF
cdr3_nt: TGTGCCAGCAGTTACTCACCGGGACAGTTCACCGGGGAGCTGTTTTTT

j_call: TRBJ2-1
clone_size: .
cdr3_length: 15
d_call: TRBD1
v_call: TRBV4-2
cdr3_aa: CASSQGSRGGDEQFF
cdr3_nt: TGTGCCAGCAGCCAGGGCTCGCGAGGGGGCGATGAGCAGTTCTTC

j_call: TRBJ2-7
clone_size: .
cdr3_length: 15
d_call: TRBD2
v_call: TRBV19
cdr3_aa: CASSAASGAAGKQYF
cdr3_nt: TGTGCCAGTAGTGCCGCTAGCGGAGCCGCAGGAAAGCAGTACTTC

j_call: TRBJ1-5
clone_size: .
cdr3_length: 15
d_call: .
v_call: TRBV25-1
cdr3_aa: CASSEKGDSNQPQHF
cdr3_nt: TGTGCCAGCAGTGAAAAAGGAGATAGCAATCAGCCCCAGCATTTT

j_call: TRBJ2-3
clone_size: .
cdr3_length: 14
d_call: .
v_call: TRBV4-3
cdr3_aa: CASRDSSSTDTQYF
cdr3_nt: TGCGCCAGCAGGGACAGTTCTAGCACAGATACGCAGTATTTT

j_call: TRBJ2-7
clone_size: .
cdr3_length: 13
d_call: .
v_call: TRBV11-2
cdr3_aa: CASSSHRGYEQYF
cdr3_nt: TGTGCCAGCAGCTCCCACCGGGGCTACGAGCAGTACTTC

j_call: TRBJ2-2
clone_size: .
cdr3_length: 15
d_call: TRBD2
v_call: TRBV5-1
cdr3_aa: CASSLTGTSGGELFF
cdr3_nt: TGCGCCAGCAGCTTAACCGGGACTAGCGGCGGGGAGCTGTTTTTT

j_call: TRBJ1-2
clone_size: few
cdr3_length: 15
d_call: TRBD1
v_call: TRBV10-3
cdr3_aa: CAISLGQGAGYGYTF
cdr3_nt: TGTGCCATCAGTCTGGGACAGGGGGCTGGCTATGGCTACACCTTC

j_call: TRBJ2-1
clone_size: .
cdr3_length: 16
d_call: TRBD2
v_call: TRBV6-5
cdr3_aa: CASSYGLAGLYNEQFF
cdr3_nt: TGTGCCAGCAGTTACGGACTAGCGGGATTATACAATGAGCAGTTCTTC

j_call: TRBJ2-4
clone_size: .
cdr3_length: 16
d_call: TRBD2
v_call: TRBV27
cdr3_aa: CANSLSLAGIKNIQYF
cdr3_nt: TGTGCCAACAGTTTATCCCTAGCGGGAATCAAAAACATTCAGTACTTC

j_call: TRBJ2-7
clone_size: .
cdr3_length: 15
d_call: TRBD1
v_call: TRBV10-3
cdr3_aa: CAISEWRDRDHEQYF
cdr3_nt: TGTGCCATCAGTGAGTGGCGGGACAGGGACCACGAGCAGTACTTC

j_call: TRBJ2-1
clone_size: .
cdr3_length: 12
d_call: .
v_call: TRBV21-1
cdr3_aa: CASSKLLKSQFF
cdr3_nt: TGTGCCAGCAGCAAACTACTAAAAAGTCAGTTCTTC

j_call: TRBJ1-1
clone_size: once
cdr3_length: 13
d_call: TRBD1
v_call: TRBV28
cdr3_aa: CASSQGTGRGAFF
cdr3_nt: TGTGCCAGCAGTCAGGGGACAGGGCGCGGAGCTTTCTTT

j_call: TRBJ1-5
clone_size: .
cdr3_length: 14
d_call: .
v_call: TRBV9
cdr3_aa: CASSSGTGNQPQHF
cdr3_nt: TGTGCCAGCAGCAGCGGGACTGGCAATCAGCCCCAGCATTTT

j_call: TRBJ2-5
clone_size: .
cdr3_length: 15
d_call: TRBD1
v_call: TRBV13
cdr3_aa: CASSYRTGGYETQYF
cdr3_nt: TGTGCCAGCAGCTATAGGACAGGGGGATACGAGACCCAGTACTTC

j_call: TRBJ1-6
clone_size: .
cdr3_length: 15
d_call: .
v_call: TRBV2
cdr3_aa: CASSEGGLYNSPLHF
cdr3_nt: TGTGCCAGCAGTGAAGGGGGGCTATATAATTCACCCCTCCACTTT

j_call: TRBJ1-6
clone_size: few
cdr3_length: 16
d_call: TRBD1
v_call: TRBV2
cdr3_aa: CASSPRQGQYNSPLHF
cdr3_nt: TGTGCCAGCAGTCCCCGACAGGGCCAGTATAATTCACCCCTCCACTTT

j_call: TRBJ2-1
clone_size: .
cdr3_length: 14
d_call: TRBD2
v_call: TRBV10-3
cdr3_aa: CAIGTSAGRSEQFF
cdr3_nt: TGTGCCATCGGGACTAGCGCAGGGAGAAGTGAGCAGTTCTTC

j_call: TRBJ2-1
clone_size: once
cdr3_length: 15
d_call: TRBD2
v_call: TRBV10-1
cdr3_aa: CASSLAGGQGNEQFF
cdr3_nt: TGCGCCAGCAGTCTAGCGGGAGGCCAGGGGAATGAGCAGTTCTTC

j_call: TRBJ2-2
clone_size: .
cdr3_length: 15
d_call: TRBD1
v_call: TRBV11-2
cdr3_aa: CASSPGTGNTGELFF
cdr3_nt: TGTGCCAGCAGCCCGGGGACAGGGAACACCGGGGAGCTGTTTTTT

j_call: TRBJ2-7
clone_size: .
cdr3_length: 13
d_call: TRBD1
v_call: TRBV27
cdr3_aa: CASKTQGAYEQYF
cdr3_nt: TGTGCCAGCAAAACTCAGGGGGCCTACGAGCAGTACTTC

j_call: TRBJ1-5
clone_size: .
cdr3_length: 14
d_call: .
v_call: TRBV19
cdr3_aa: CASSIKTENQPQHF
cdr3_nt: TGTGCCAGTAGTATAAAAACAGAGAATCAGCCCCAGCATTTT

j_call: TRBJ2-1
clone_size: once
cdr3_length: 16
d_call: TRBD2
v_call: TRBV7-3
cdr3_aa: CASSLTLAGGGGEQFF
cdr3_nt: TGTGCCAGCAGCTTAACTCTAGCGGGAGGGGGCGGTGAGCAGTTCTTC

j_call: TRBJ2-2
clone_size: .
cdr3_length: 12
d_call: .
v_call: TRBV19
cdr3_aa: CASSRESGELFF
cdr3_nt: TGTGCCAGTAGCAGGGAATCCGGGGAGCTGTTTTTT

j_call: TRBJ2-7
clone_size: .
cdr3_length: 14
d_call: .
v_call: TRBV5-5
cdr3_aa: CASSLKGSTYEQYF
cdr3_nt: TGTGCCAGCAGCTTGAAGGGGTCCACCTACGAGCAGTACTTC

j_call: TRBJ2-3
clone_size: .
cdr3_length: 12
d_call: .
v_call: TRBV2
cdr3_aa: CASERHTDTQYF
cdr3_nt: TGTGCCAGCGAGCGCCACACAGATACGCAGTATTTT